This T cell receptor beta chain emerged from a study of regulatory T cells in long-lasting Graves disease. Both iRepertoire HTBI primers and Arm-PCR of CDR3 regions were used to build the TCR beta libraries. TCRdb re-analysed the multiplex PCR reads in MiXCR, keeping a single row per CDR3 protein. This sample has 530,000 or so distinct CDR3 sequences, with approximately 13% found just once. The time point here: newly diagnosed GD, antithyroid drugs for less than 3 months. Preparation of the TCR library used RNA extracted from PBMCs. Germline assignment: CDR1 PRHDT and CDR2 FYEKMQ (reference sequence). Trimming stripped 6 bases from V and 6 bases from J, with 14 bases between. This CDR3 spans 13 amino acids. These data are also associated with another study on T cells in Graves' hyperthyroidism and ophthalmopathy.

This chain uses TRBV13 with TRBJ1-1; TRBD1 is a possible D gene (6 bases). Sample: peripheral blood mononuclear cells (PBMCs), taken at new diagnosis, from a patient treated with antithyroid drugs. The sequence came from a man aged 25-45 years with Graves disease. CDR3 amino acids: CASRLTGLPEAFF. CDR3 nucleotide sequence: TGTGCCAGCAGGCTGACAGGCCTACCTGAAGCTTTCTTT.